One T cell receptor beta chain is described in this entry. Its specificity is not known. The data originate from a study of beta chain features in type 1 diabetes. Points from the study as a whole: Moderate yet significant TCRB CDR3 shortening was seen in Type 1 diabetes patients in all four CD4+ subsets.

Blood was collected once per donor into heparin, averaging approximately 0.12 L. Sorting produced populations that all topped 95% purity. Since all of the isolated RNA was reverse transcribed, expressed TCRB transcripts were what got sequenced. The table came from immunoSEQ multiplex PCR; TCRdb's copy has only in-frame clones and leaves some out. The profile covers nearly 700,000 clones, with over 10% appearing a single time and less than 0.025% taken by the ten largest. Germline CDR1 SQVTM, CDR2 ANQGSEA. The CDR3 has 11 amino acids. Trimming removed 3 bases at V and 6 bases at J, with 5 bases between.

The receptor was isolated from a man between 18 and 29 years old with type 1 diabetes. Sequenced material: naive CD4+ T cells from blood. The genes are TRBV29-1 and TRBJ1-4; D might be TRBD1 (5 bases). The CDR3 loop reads CSVDRDEKLFF. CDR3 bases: TGCAGCGTTGACAGGGATGAAAAACTGTTTTTT.